Listed below are T cell receptor beta chains from one sample, sequenced in a study of shared clonotypes between healthy human individuals. Data came from immunoSEQ multiplex PCR; TCRdb stores just in-frame clones and leaves some out. Of some 360,000 clones listed, about 73% are singletons. Source material: memory CD4+ T cells sorted from blood. The receptors derive from a man between 25 and 39 years old in good health. Each CDR3 is given with its conserved first and last residue. D genes are given only for firm matches. Rows give clone size only sometimes, using once, few, many, or a class for an expanded clone.

V: TRBV19; J: TRBJ2-3; size: -; D: TRBD2; CDR3: CASSILAGGPDTQYF; DNA: TGTGCCAGTAGTATTCTAGCGGGAGGGCCAGATACGCAGTATTTT
V: TRBV29-1; J: TRBJ2-1; size: -; D: TRBD2; CDR3: CSVRGRVEYNEQFF; DNA: TGCAGCGTCCGCGGGAGGGTCGAGTACAATGAGCAGTTCTTC
V: TRBV6-6; J: TRBJ2-7; size: -; D: TRBD1; CDR3: CASSFRDRGTYEQYF; DNA: TGTGCCAGCAGTTTCCGGGACAGGGGGACCTACGAGCAGTACTTC
V: TRBV6-1; J: TRBJ2-5; size: -; D: TRBD2; CDR3: CASSERAAAGVTQYF; DNA: TGTGCCAGCAGTGAAAGGGCCGCGGCGGGGGTGACCCAGTACTTC
V: TRBV19; J: TRBJ2-1; size: once; D: TRBD2; CDR3: CASSDPAGVDEQFF; DNA: TGTGCCAGTAGTGATCCAGCGGGAGTAGATGAGCAGTTCTTC
V: TRBV6-1; J: TRBJ2-7; size: few; D: TRBD2; CDR3: CASLGAGDPAEQYF; DNA: TGTGCCAGTTTAGGGGCGGGAGATCCGGCCGAGCAGTACTTC
V: TRBV5-4; J: TRBJ2-1; size: few; D: -; CDR3: CASSQNNEQFF; DNA: TGTGCCAGCAGTCAGAACAATGAGCAGTTCTTC
V: TRBV27; J: TRBJ2-3; size: -; D: -; CDR3: CASSLGGSRDTQYF; DNA: TGTGCCAGCAGTTTAGGTGGGAGCCGAGATACGCAGTATTTT
V: TRBV21-1; J: TRBJ2-7; size: many; D: -; CDR3: CASRPQTVYEQYF; DNA: TGTGCCAGCCGACCTCAGACAGTATACGAGCAGTACTTC
V: TRBV7-2; J: TRBJ1-2; size: -; D: -; CDR3: CASSPSGDDGYTF; DNA: TGTGCCAGCAGCCCATCAGGGGATGACGGCTACACCTTC
V: TRBV18; J: TRBJ2-7; size: -; D: -; CDR3: CASSPTGLEQYF; DNA: TGTGCCAGCTCACCTACGGGACTTGAGCAGTACTTC
V: TRBV11-2; J: TRBJ2-3; size: -; D: -; CDR3: CASSFKSVGDTQYF; DNA: TGTGCCAGCAGCTTTAAGTCAGTGGGAGATACGCAGTATTTT
V: TRBV7-2; J: TRBJ1-2; size: -; D: -; CDR3: CASSYKGLGGYGYTF; DNA: TGTGCCAGCAGCTATAAAGGACTTGGCGGCTATGGCTACACCTTC
V: TRBV4-3; J: TRBJ2-3; size: few; D: TRBD2; CDR3: CASSPGLAGRTDTQYF; DNA: TGCGCCAGCAGCCCTGGACTAGCGGGGCGTACAGATACGCAGTATTTT
V: TRBV29-1; J: TRBJ2-7; size: -; D: TRBD1; CDR3: CSVERPGQLEEQYF; DNA: TGCAGCGTTGAGCGACCGGGACAGTTAGAAGAGCAGTACTTC
V: TRBV7-8; J: TRBJ2-2; size: -; D: -; CDR3: CASSLERAGAGGELFF; DNA: TGTGCCAGCAGCTTAGAGCGGGCGGGGGCCGGCGGGGAGCTGTTTTTT
V: TRBV21-1; J: TRBJ2-7; size: -; D: -; CDR3: CASSKGGRGSSYEQYF; DNA: TGTGCCAGCAGCAAAGGGGGCAGGGGTTCGTCCTACGAGCAGTACTTC
V: TRBV30; J: TRBJ1-2; size: -; D: TRBD1; CDR3: CASARTGIGYTF; DNA: TGTGCCTCTGCCCGGACAGGGATTGGCTACACCTTC
V: TRBV7-3; J: TRBJ2-2; size: few; D: -; CDR3: CASSPSGGRTTGELFF; DNA: TGTGCCAGCAGCCCTTCTGGGGGGCGGACCACCGGGGAGCTGTTTTTT
V: TRBV28; J: TRBJ2-2; size: -; D: TRBD1; CDR3: CASSLLTGSVTGELFF; DNA: TGTGCCAGCAGTCTTCTGACAGGGTCGGTCACCGGGGAGCTGTTTTTT
V: TRBV20-1; J: TRBJ2-3; size: -; D: -; CDR3: CSASRQNTQYF; DNA: TGCAGTGCTTCTAGGCAAAATACGCAGTATTTT
V: TRBV6-6; J: TRBJ1-4; size: -; D: -; CDR3: CASSYARSNEKLFF; DNA: TGTGCCAGCAGTTACGCCAGGTCAAATGAAAAACTGTTTTTT
V: TRBV6-1; J: TRBJ2-6; size: -; D: -; CDR3: CASSDRWGANVLTF; DNA: TGTGCCAGCAGTGATCGGTGGGGGGCCAACGTCCTGACTTTC
V: TRBV18; J: TRBJ2-1; size: few; D: -; CDR3: CASSPSVSSYNEQFF; DNA: TGTGCCAGCTCACCATCTGTAAGCTCCTACAATGAGCAGTTCTTC
V: TRBV11-3; J: TRBJ1-4; size: -; D: -; CDR3: CASSLRQLGKANEKLFF; DNA: TGTGCCAGCAGCTTAAGGCAGCTTGGGAAAGCTAATGAAAAACTGTTTTTT
V: TRBV6-6; J: TRBJ1-3; size: once; D: -; CDR3: CASGPGGNTIYF; DNA: TGTGCCAGTGGCCCGGGTGGAAACACCATATATTTT
V: TRBV7-2; J: TRBJ2-1; size: -; D: -; CDR3: CASTRLSGAGYEQFF; DNA: TGTGCCAGCACCCGATTGTCCGGGGCAGGGTATGAGCAGTTCTTC
V: TRBV19; J: TRBJ2-4; size: few; D: TRBD1; CDR3: CASSPPTGNIQYF; DNA: TGTGCCAGTAGTCCTCCGACAGGGAACATTCAGTACTTC
V: TRBV5-1; J: TRBJ2-3; size: few; D: TRBD2; CDR3: CASSQTGTSGTDTQYF; DNA: TGCGCCAGCAGCCAAACCGGGACTAGTGGCACAGATACGCAGTATTTT
V: TRBV6-5; J: TRBJ2-1; size: -; D: -; CDR3: CASSYGGKGNEQFF; DNA: TGTGCCAGCAGTTACGGTGGAAAGGGCAATGAGCAGTTCTTC
V: TRBV13; J: TRBJ1-3; size: -; D: TRBD1; CDR3: CASSSGGTGSGNTIYF; DNA: TGTGCCAGCAGCTCAGGGGGGACAGGCTCTGGAAACACCATATATTTT
V: TRBV7-2; J: TRBJ2-2; size: -; D: -; CDR3: CASSFGRGRELFF; DNA: TGTGCCAGCAGTTTTGGACGGGGGCGGGAGCTGTTTTTT
V: TRBV2; J: TRBJ1-5; size: once; D: TRBD1; CDR3: CASRRDRVDQPQHF; DNA: TGTGCCAGCAGGAGGGACAGGGTAGATCAGCCCCAGCATTTT
V: TRBV5-1; J: TRBJ2-7; size: -; D: TRBD2; CDR3: CASSLDGRAPYEQYF; DNA: TGCGCCAGCAGCTTGGATGGGAGGGCTCCCTACGAGCAGTACTTC
V: TRBV5-8; J: TRBJ1-3; size: -; D: -; CDR3: CASSLIGSSGNTIYF; DNA: TGTGCCAGCAGCTTAATCGGAAGCTCTGGAAACACCATATATTTT
V: TRBV7-2; J: TRBJ1-6; size: -; D: -; CDR3: CASSSAAPHSPLHF; DNA: TGTGCCAGCAGCTCTGCAGCACCCCACTCACCCCTCCACTTT
V: TRBV19; J: TRBJ2-5; size: -; D: TRBD2; CDR3: CASSLHLTGRTSGGVQETQYF; DNA: TGTGCCAGTAGTCTACACCTGACAGGCCGGACTAGCGGAGGAGTCCAAGAGACCCAGTACTTC
V: TRBV5-1; J: TRBJ2-5; size: once; D: TRBD2; CDR3: CASSFLAGLETQYF; DNA: TGCGCCAGCAGCTTCCTAGCGGGACTCGAGACCCAGTACTTC
V: TRBV18; J: TRBJ1-4; size: -; D: -; CDR3: CASKRARDNEKLFF; DNA: TGTGCCAGCAAACGGGCCAGGGATAATGAAAAACTGTTTTTT
V: TRBV28; J: TRBJ2-3; size: few; D: -; CDR3: CASTLLQRPTDTQYF; DNA: TGTGCCAGCACCTTGCTACAGCGGCCCACAGATACGCAGTATTTT
V: TRBV5-4; J: TRBJ2-5; size: -; D: TRBD2; CDR3: CASSSGLAGGIFGETQYF; DNA: TGTGCCAGCAGCTCAGGACTAGCGGGAGGGATTTTTGGGGAGACCCAGTACTTC
V: TRBV28; J: TRBJ1-5; size: -; D: -; CDR3: CASSISTGFSNQPQHF; DNA: TGTGCCAGCAGCATAAGTACAGGGTTTAGCAATCAGCCCCAGCATTTT
V: TRBV6-1; J: TRBJ2-7; size: -; D: -; CDR3: CASSEFLGIGAYEQYF; DNA: TGTGCCAGCAGTGAATTCTTAGGGATTGGAGCCTACGAGCAGTACTTC
V: TRBV5-6; J: TRBJ2-7; size: -; D: TRBD1; CDR3: CASSSPTGGDYEQYF; DNA: TGTGCCAGCAGCTCGCCTACAGGGGGAGACTACGAGCAGTACTTC
V: TRBV30; J: TRBJ1-1; size: once; D: -; CDR3: CAWKGLQGFTEAFF; DNA: TGTGCCTGGAAAGGGCTACAGGGCTTCACTGAAGCTTTCTTT
V: TRBV28; J: TRBJ1-1; size: -; D: TRBD1; CDR3: CASSLYLAGGGEAFF; DNA: TGTGCCAGCAGTTTATACCTGGCAGGGGGCGGTGAAGCTTTCTTT
V: TRBV7-8; J: TRBJ1-1; size: -; D: TRBD1; CDR3: CASSLGGRDRVTEAFF; DNA: TGTGCCAGCAGCTTAGGAGGCCGGGACAGGGTCACTGAAGCTTTCTTT
V: TRBV30; J: TRBJ2-3; size: -; D: TRBD1; CDR3: CAWSDRDRGRNTQYF; DNA: TGTGCCTGGAGTGATAGGGACAGGGGACGGAATACGCAGTATTTT
V: TRBV12-2; J: TRBJ1-1; size: -; D: -; CDR3: CASRLGGYGNTEAFF; DNA: TGTGCAAGTCGCTTAGGAGGTTACGGTAACACTGAAGCTTTCTTT
V: TRBV9; J: TRBJ1-1; size: -; D: -; CDR3: CASSVSGGRTEAFF; DNA: TGTGCCAGCAGCGTAAGTGGGGGTCGGACTGAAGCTTTCTTT
V: TRBV19; J: TRBJ2-3; size: once; D: TRBD2; CDR3: CASSMTSGNTDTQYF; DNA: TGTGCCAGTAGTATGACTAGCGGGAACACAGATACGCAGTATTTT
V: TRBV7-2; J: TRBJ1-1; size: -; D: -; CDR3: CASRVPSGTEAFF; DNA: TGTGCCAGCAGGGTACCTTCGGGCACTGAAGCTTTCTTT
V: TRBV18; J: TRBJ1-4; size: once; D: -; CDR3: CASSRSATNEKLFF; DNA: TGTGCCAGCTCGCGGAGTGCAACTAATGAAAAACTGTTTTTT
V: TRBV7-7; J: TRBJ2-2; size: -; D: -; CDR3: CASSPDSSNTGELFF; DNA: TGTGCTAGCAGCCCGGACAGCTCGAACACCGGGGAGCTGTTTTTT
V: TRBV6-1; J: TRBJ2-7; size: -; D: -; CDR3: CASSVGGKTIHEQYF; DNA: TGTGCCAGCAGTGTAGGAGGGAAGACCATCCACGAGCAGTACTTC
V: TRBV5-1; J: TRBJ2-7; size: -; D: -; CDR3: CASSSRQATYEQYF; DNA: TGCGCCAGCAGCTCCCGACAGGCTACCTACGAGCAGTACTTC
V: TRBV29-1; J: TRBJ2-1; size: -; D: -; CDR3: CSVVGGEQFF; DNA: TGCAGCGTCGTAGGGGGTGAGCAGTTCTTC
V: TRBV6-1; J: TRBJ1-5; size: -; D: -; CDR3: CASSEALTTQPQHF; DNA: TGTGCCAGCAGTGAAGCGCTAACCACCCAGCCCCAGCATTTT